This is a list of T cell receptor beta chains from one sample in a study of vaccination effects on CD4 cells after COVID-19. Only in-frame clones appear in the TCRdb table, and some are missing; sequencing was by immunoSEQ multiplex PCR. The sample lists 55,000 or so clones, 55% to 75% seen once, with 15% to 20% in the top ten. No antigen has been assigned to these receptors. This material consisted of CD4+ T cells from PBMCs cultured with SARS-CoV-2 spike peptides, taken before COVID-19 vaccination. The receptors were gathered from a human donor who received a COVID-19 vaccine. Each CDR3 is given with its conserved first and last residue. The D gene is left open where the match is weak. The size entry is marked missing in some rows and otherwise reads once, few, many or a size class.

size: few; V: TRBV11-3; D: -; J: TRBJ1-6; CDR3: CASSETPAAPLHF; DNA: TGTGCCAGCAGCGAGACACCAGCCGCACCCCTCCACTTT
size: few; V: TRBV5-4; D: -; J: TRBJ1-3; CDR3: CASSLGGDRNTIYF; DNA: TGTGCCAGCAGCTTGGGGGGGGATCGAAACACCATATATTTT
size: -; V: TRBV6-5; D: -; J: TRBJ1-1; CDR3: CASQRASTEAFF; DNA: TGTGCCAGCCAGCGGGCGAGCACTGAAGCTTTCTTT
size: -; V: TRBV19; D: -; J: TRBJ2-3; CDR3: CASSMEDSTDTQYF; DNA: TGTGCCAGTAGTATGGAGGATAGCACAGATACGCAGTATTTT
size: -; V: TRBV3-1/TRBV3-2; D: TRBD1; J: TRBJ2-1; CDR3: CASSPSSWTGNNEQFF; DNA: TGTGCCAGCAGCCCGAGCTCATGGACAGGGAACAATGAGCAGTTCTTC
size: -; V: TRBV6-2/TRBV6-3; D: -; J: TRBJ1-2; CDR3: CASSYDTYYGYTF; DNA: TGTGCCAGCAGTTACGACACCTACTATGGCTACACCTTC
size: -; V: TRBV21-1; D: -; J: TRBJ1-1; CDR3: CASSNENTEAFF; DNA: TGTGCCAGCAGCAATGAAAACACTGAAGCTTTCTTT
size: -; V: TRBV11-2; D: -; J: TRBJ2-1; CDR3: CASSLDWDEGPSYYNEQFF; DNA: TGTGCCAGCAGCTTAGATTGGGACGAGGGACCCTCTTACTACAATGAGCAGTTCTTC
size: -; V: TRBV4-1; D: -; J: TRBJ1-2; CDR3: CASSQGGIGNPKGYTF; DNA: TGCGCCAGCAGCCAAGGAGGAATAGGCAATCCTAAAGGCTACACCTTC
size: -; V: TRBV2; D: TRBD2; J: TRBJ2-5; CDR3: CASRQREAYQETQYF; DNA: TGTGCCAGCAGACAGCGGGAGGCTTACCAAGAGACCCAGTACTTC
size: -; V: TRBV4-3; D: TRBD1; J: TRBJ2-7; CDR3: CASSLAQGSHEQYF; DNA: TGCGCCAGCAGCCTCGCACAGGGGTCCCACGAGCAGTACTTC
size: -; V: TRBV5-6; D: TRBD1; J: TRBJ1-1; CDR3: CASSLTGVTEAFF; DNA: TGTGCCAGCAGCTTAACAGGGGTGACTGAAGCTTTCTTT
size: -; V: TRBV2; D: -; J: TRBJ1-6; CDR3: CASSEDREGYNSPLHF; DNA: TGTGCCAGCAGTGAAGACAGGGAAGGCTATAATTCACCCCTCCACTTT
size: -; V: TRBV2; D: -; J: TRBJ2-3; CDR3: CASSEVLGSQYF; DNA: TGTGCCAGCAGTGAAGTTTTGGGTTCGCAGTATTTT
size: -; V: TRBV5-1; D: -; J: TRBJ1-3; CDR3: CASSLAGIGNTIYF; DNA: TGCGCCAGCAGCTTGGCAGGGATTGGAAACACCATATATTTT
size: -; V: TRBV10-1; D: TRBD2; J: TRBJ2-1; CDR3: CASSRSSGGDEQFF; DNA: TGCGCCAGCTCCCGGAGTAGCGGGGGTGATGAGCAGTTCTTC
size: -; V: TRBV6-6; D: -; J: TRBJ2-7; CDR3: CASSRPAPSALVSVYEQYF; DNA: TGTGCCAGCAGTCGACCCGCTCCGTCCGCCCTGGTATCAGTCTACGAGCAGTACTTC
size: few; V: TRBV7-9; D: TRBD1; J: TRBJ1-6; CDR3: CASSSPSGTANSPLHF; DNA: TGTGCCAGCAGCTCACCGTCCGGGACAGCTAATTCACCCCTCCACTTT
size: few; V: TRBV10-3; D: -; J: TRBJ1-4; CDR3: CAITGTNEKLFF; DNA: TGTGCCATCACAGGGACTAATGAAAAACTGTTTTTT
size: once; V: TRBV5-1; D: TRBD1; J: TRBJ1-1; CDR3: CASSATGTAFSNTEAFF; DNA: TGCGCCAGCAGCGCAACCGGGACAGCGTTTTCGAACACTGAAGCTTTCTTT
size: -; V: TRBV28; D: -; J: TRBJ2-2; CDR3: CASSPGQGTGELFF; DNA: TGTGCCAGCAGTCCGGGACAAGGGACCGGGGAGCTGTTTTTT
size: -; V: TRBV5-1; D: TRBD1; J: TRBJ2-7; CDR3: CASSWGQSTIYEQYF; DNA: TGCGCCAGCAGCTGGGGACAGTCGACGATCTACGAGCAGTACTTC
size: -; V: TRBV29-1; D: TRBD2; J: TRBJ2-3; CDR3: CSAGRDYLTSTDTQYF; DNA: TGCAGCGCGGGAAGGGACTACCTAACTAGCACAGATACGCAGTATTTT
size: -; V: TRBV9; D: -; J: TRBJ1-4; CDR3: CASTPSGGEKLFF; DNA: TGTGCCAGCACCCCCAGCGGTGGTGAAAAACTGTTTTTT
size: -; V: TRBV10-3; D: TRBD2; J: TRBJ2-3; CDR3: CAISDGRADTQYF; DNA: TGTGCCATCAGTGACGGGAGGGCAGATACGCAGTATTTT
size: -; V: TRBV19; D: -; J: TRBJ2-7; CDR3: CASSKGGQHSYEQYF; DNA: TGTGCCAGTAGTAAGGGCGGTCAGCACTCCTACGAGCAGTACTTC
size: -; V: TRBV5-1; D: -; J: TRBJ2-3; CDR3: CASSLVTSPPDTQYF; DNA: TGCGCCAGCAGCTTGGTAACTAGCCCCCCAGATACGCAGTATTTT
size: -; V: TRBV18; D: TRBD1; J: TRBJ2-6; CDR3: CASSTGGAGANVLTF; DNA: TGTGCCAGTTCGACAGGGGGCGCTGGGGCCAACGTCCTGACTTTC
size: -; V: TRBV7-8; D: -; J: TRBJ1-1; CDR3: CASSQQGGGTEAFF; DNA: TGTGCCAGCAGTCAACAGGGCGGCGGCACTGAAGCTTTCTTT
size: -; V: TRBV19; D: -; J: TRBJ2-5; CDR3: CATSGYGTHQETQYF; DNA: TGTGCCACTTCGGGTTACGGGACCCACCAAGAGACCCAGTACTTC
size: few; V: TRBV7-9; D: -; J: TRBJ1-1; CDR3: CASDGGGTWNTEAFF; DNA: TGTGCCAGCGATGGCGGAGGAACCTGGAACACTGAAGCTTTCTTT
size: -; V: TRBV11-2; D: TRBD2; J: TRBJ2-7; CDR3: CASSLSGLLEQYF; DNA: TGTGCCAGCAGCCTCTCGGGACTACTCGAGCAGTACTTC
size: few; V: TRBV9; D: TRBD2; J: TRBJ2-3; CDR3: CASSVGTSAHTDTQYF; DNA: TGTGCCAGCAGCGTCGGGACTAGCGCCCACACAGATACGCAGTATTTT
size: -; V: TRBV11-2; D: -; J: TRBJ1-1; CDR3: CASSLQSPRNLNTEAFF; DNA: TGTGCCAGCAGCTTACAGTCCCCCCGGAATTTGAACACTGAAGCTTTCTTT
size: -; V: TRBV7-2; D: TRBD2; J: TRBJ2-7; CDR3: CASSYPGLADEQYF; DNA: TGTGCCAGCAGCTATCCGGGACTAGCCGACGAGCAGTACTTC
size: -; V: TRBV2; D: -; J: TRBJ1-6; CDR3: CASRVGEYSPLHF; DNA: TGTGCCAGCAGGGTGGGGGAATATTCACCCCTCCACTTT
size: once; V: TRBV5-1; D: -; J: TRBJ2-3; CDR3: CASSLEGFHTDTQYF; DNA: TGCGCCAGCAGCTTGGAAGGCTTCCACACAGATACGCAGTATTTT
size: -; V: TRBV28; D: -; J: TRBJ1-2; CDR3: CASSRTDNYGYTF; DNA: TGTGCCAGCAGTCGGACAGATAACTATGGCTACACCTTC
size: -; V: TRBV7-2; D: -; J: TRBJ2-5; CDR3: CASSKTRGQETQYF; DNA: TGTGCCAGCAGCAAGACTAGGGGACAAGAGACCCAGTACTTC
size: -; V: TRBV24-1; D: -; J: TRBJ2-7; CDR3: CATSDTGTRYGQYF; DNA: TGTGCCACCAGTGACACCGGGACACGCTACGGGCAGTACTTC
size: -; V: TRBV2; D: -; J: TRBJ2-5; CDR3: CASSWTVQETQYF; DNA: TGTGCCAGCAGTTGGACAGTCCAAGAGACCCAGTACTTC
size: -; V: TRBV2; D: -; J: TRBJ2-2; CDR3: CASSPRITGELFF; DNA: TGTGCCAGCAGCCCCCGGATCACCGGGGAGCTGTTTTTT
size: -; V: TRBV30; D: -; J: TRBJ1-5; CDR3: CAWSNLGHNQPQHF; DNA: TGTGCCTGGAGTAACTTGGGGCACAATCAGCCCCAGCATTTT
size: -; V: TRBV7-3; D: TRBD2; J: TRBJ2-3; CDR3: CASSLTQTSTTQYF; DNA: TGTGCCAGCAGCTTAACTCAGACTAGCACTACGCAGTATTTT
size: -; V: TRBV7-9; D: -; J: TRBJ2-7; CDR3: CASSLGRYEQYF; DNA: TGTGCCAGCAGCTTAGGCCGGTACGAGCAGTACTTC
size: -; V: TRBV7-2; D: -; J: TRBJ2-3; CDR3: CASSLVLATDTQYF; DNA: TGTGCCAGCAGCTTAGTTTTGGCCACAGATACGCAGTATTTT
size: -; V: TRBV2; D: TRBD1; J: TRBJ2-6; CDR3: CASSPLRGRPDVLTF; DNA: TGTGCCAGCAGTCCCCTCAGGGGGCGTCCAGACGTCCTGACTTTC
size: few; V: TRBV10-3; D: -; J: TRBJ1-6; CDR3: CAISESTGNSPLHF; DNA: TGTGCCATCAGTGAGTCTACAGGGAATTCACCCCTCCACTTT
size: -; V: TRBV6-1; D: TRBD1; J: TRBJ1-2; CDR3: CASSELTGSFPRYTF; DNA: TGTGCCAGCAGTGAATTGACAGGGTCCTTTCCCCGCTACACCTTC
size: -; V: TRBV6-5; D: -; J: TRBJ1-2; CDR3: CASSLGPYYGYTF; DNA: TGTGCCAGCAGTTTGGGACCGTACTATGGCTACACCTTC
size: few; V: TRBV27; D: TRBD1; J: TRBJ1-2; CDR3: CASSAYRGGGYTF; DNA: TGTGCCAGCAGTGCCTACAGGGGAGGGGGCTACACCTTC
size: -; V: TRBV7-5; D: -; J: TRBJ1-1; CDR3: CARSLGPLTGENTEAFF; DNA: TGTGCCAGAAGCTTAGGCCCGCTAACAGGGGAGAACACTGAAGCTTTCTTT
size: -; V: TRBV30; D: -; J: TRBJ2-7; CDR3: CAWSVGAGIIYEQYF; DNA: TGTGCCTGGAGTGTCGGGGCAGGGATTATCTACGAGCAGTACTTC
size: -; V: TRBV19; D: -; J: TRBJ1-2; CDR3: CASSMTRGGYTF; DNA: TGTGCCAGTAGTATGACCAGGGGTGGCTACACCTTC
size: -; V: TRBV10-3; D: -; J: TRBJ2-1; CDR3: CAISESGGRGSYNEQFF; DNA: TGTGCCATCAGTGAGTCCGGGGGACGGGGGTCCTACAATGAGCAGTTCTTC
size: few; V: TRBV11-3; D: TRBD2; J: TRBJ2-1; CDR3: CASSLEPASGVINEQFF; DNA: TGTGCCAGCAGCTTAGAGCCTGCTAGCGGGGTGATCAATGAGCAGTTCTTC
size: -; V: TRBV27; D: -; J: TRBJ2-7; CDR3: CASSSQGGYEQYF; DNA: TGTGCCAGCAGTTCCCAGGGGGGGTACGAGCAGTACTTC
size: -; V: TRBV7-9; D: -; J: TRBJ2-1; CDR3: CASSISGTENNEQFF; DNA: TGTGCCAGCAGCATCTCCGGGACGGAAAACAATGAGCAGTTCTTC
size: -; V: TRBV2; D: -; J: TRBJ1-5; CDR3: CASSEGGGWRSNQPQHF; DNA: TGTGCCAGCAGTGAAGGAGGGGGGTGGCGGAGCAATCAGCCCCAGCATTTT
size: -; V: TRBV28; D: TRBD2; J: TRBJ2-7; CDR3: CASQLLAGAYEQYF; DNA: TGTGCCTCCCAGCTTCTAGCGGGAGCTTACGAGCAGTACTTC